A selection of T cell receptor beta chains follows, all from one sample in a study of T cell responses to AZD1222 COVID-19 vaccine. This table comes from immunoSEQ multiplex PCR, and its TCRdb copy is limited to in-frame clones, with some not included. Of more than 100,000 clones detected, approximately 90% appear once; the ten largest clones hold around 1.6%. The sequencing used peripheral blood, collected on day 0 of AZD1222 vaccination. Receptor source: an adult in good health. Both conserved end residues are part of each CDR3. D genes are given only for firm matches. Clone size is given for some rows only: seen once, a few or many times, or a class if the clone is expanded.

d_gene	abundance	j_gene	v_gene	CDR3nt	CDR3aa
NA	NA	TRBJ1-2	TRBV10-3	TGTGCCATCAGTGGGGGGGTCCTAGCTAACTATGGCTACACCTTC	CAISGGVLANYGYTF
NA	once	TRBJ1-1	TRBV20-1	TGCAGTCCCAGGGGACATACTGAAGCTTTCTTT	CSPRGHTEAFF
NA	once	TRBJ1-4	TRBV6-5	TGTGCCAGCAGTTACTCGGGTTCAACTAATGAAAAACTGTTTTTT	CASSYSGSTNEKLFF
NA	once	TRBJ2-2	TRBV4-3	TGCGCCAGCAGCCAAGCGAGCGGATACACCGGGGAGCTGTTTTTT	CASSQASGYTGELFF
TRBD2	NA	TRBJ2-5	TRBV2	TGTGCCAGCAGTCCCAGCGGGGGATGGGAGACCCAGTACTTC	CASSPSGGWETQYF
TRBD2	once	TRBJ2-1	TRBV4-2	TGTGCCAGCAGCCAAGATTGGGGGGGGACCAGTTCCTACAATGAGCAGTTCTTC	CASSQDWGGTSSYNEQFF
NA	NA	TRBJ1-3	TRBV6-2/TRBV6-3	TGTGCCAGCAGTTACTTTCGGGACGACGCTGGAAACACCATATATTTT	CASSYFRDDAGNTIYF
NA	NA	TRBJ2-7	TRBV7-2	TGTGCCAGCAGCACCGGGACTGGACTGTCCTACGAGCAGTACTTC	CASSTGTGLSYEQYF
TRBD1	NA	TRBJ1-1	TRBV29-1	TGCAGCGTTGGAGGACAGGGGTGGGCTTTCTTT	CSVGGQGWAFF
TRBD1	NA	TRBJ1-2	TRBV9	TGTGCCAGCAGCTACTCGGGACAGTCGTTTAACTATGGCTACACCTTC	CASSYSGQSFNYGYTF
NA	NA	TRBJ1-6	TRBV19	TGTGCCAGTAGGATTCCGGGAAGTAATTCACCCCTCCACTTT	CASRIPGSNSPLHF
TRBD1	NA	TRBJ2-7	TRBV11-2	TGTGCCAGCAGCTGGGCAGGGGGCGGGAACGAGCAGTACTTC	CASSWAGGGNEQYF
NA	NA	TRBJ2-1	TRBV19	TGTGCCAGTAGCTCACAGGTGGGCAATGAGCAGTTCTTC	CASSSQVGNEQFF
TRBD1	NA	TRBJ1-1	TRBV28	TGTGCCAGCACCCTGTTGGCAGGGGGTAGGTCTGAAGCTTTCTTT	CASTLLAGGRSEAFF
NA	NA	TRBJ1-2	TRBV5-8	TGTGCCAGCAGCTTGGTCCGAGGGGCCTCTTATGGCTACACCTTC	CASSLVRGASYGYTF
NA	NA	TRBJ2-3	TRBV5-4	TGTGCCAGCAGCTCGGTGGGAGCATCTCCGCAGTATTTT	CASSSVGASPQYF
NA	NA	TRBJ1-2	TRBV19	TGTGCCAGTAGTACCAGGGACCATGGCTACACCTTC	CASSTRDHGYTF
NA	NA	TRBJ1-1	TRBV12-3/TRBV12-4	TGTGCCAGCAGTTCACAGGAGAACACTGAAGCTTTCTTT	CASSSQENTEAFF
NA	NA	TRBJ2-7	TRBV5-8	TGTGCCAGCTTGCCCAACGAGCAGTACTTC	CASLPNEQYF
NA	NA	TRBJ1-2	TRBV29-1	TGCAGCGTTGTCAGACTTGTGGGTGGCTACACCTTC	CSVVRLVGGYTF
TRBD1	NA	TRBJ2-1	TRBV11-2	TGTGCCAGCACTAGACCGACAGGGAACGAATACAATGAGCAGTTCTTC	CASTRPTGNEYNEQFF
NA	NA	TRBJ1-1	TRBV6-5	TGTGCCAGCAGCACCGGGACCCTCGGCACTGAAGCTTTCTTT	CASSTGTLGTEAFF
NA	NA	TRBJ2-7	TRBV4-1	TGCGCCAGCAGCTGGCTGGGCAGCTCCCCTCTCTACGAGCAGTACTTC	CASSWLGSSPLYEQYF
TRBD1	NA	TRBJ2-7	TRBV5-1	TGCGCCAGCAGCACGGAACAGGGGGCGGTAGGCGAGCAGTACTTC	CASSTEQGAVGEQYF
TRBD1	NA	TRBJ2-7	TRBV3-1/TRBV3-2	TGTGCCAGCACGATGGGACAGGGCTACGAGCAGTACTTC	CASTMGQGYEQYF
NA	NA	TRBJ2-5	TRBV30	TGTGCCTGGACTGACGCCGAAGGGACACATCAAGAGACCCAGTACTTC	CAWTDAEGTHQETQYF
NA	NA	TRBJ1-5	TRBV6-2/TRBV6-3	TGTGCCAGCAGTTCGGGCAATCAGCCCCAGCATTTT	CASSSGNQPQHF
NA	NA	TRBJ1-1	TRBV12-3/TRBV12-4	TGTGCCAGCAGAACAACAGGGTACACTGAAGCTTTCTTT	CASRTTGYTEAFF
TRBD2	NA	TRBJ2-2	TRBV6-1	TGTGCCAGCAGTGGGGTAGCGGGGGGGCCTTGGAACACCGGGGAGCTGTTTTTT	CASSGVAGGPWNTGELFF
TRBD1	NA	TRBJ1-4	TRBV10-2	TGCGCCAGCAGCGACAGGGGAGCCCCCGTTAATGAAAAACTGTTTTTT	CASSDRGAPVNEKLFF
TRBD1	NA	TRBJ1-2	TRBV5-1	TGCGCCAGCAGCTTGGGCCCGGGACAGGGGATAAGGGTCTATGGCTACACCTTC	CASSLGPGQGIRVYGYTF
TRBD1	NA	TRBJ1-1	TRBV2	TGTGCCAGCAACCTACAGGGGCTGGCTTTCTTT	CASNLQGLAFF
TRBD1	NA	TRBJ1-3	TRBV6-6	TGTGCCAGCAGTTTAGGGACAGTAGCCGGAAACACCATATATTTT	CASSLGTVAGNTIYF
NA	NA	TRBJ1-2	TRBV28	TGTGCCAGCAGACCGCCTAACAGGGCCCACTATGGCTACACCTTC	CASRPPNRAHYGYTF
NA	NA	TRBJ2-2	TRBV6-5	TGTGCCAGCGGCCGAGACAGCCTCCGGACCGGGGAGCTGTTTTTT	CASGRDSLRTGELFF
NA	NA	TRBJ1-1	TRBV7-2	TGTGCCAGCAGCTTAAGGGAATGGAACACTGAAGCTTTCTTT	CASSLREWNTEAFF
NA	NA	TRBJ1-1	TRBV5-4	TGTGCCAGCAGCTTAGAAATCAGGGGCCCTGAAGCTTTCTTT	CASSLEIRGPEAFF
NA	NA	TRBJ2-2	TRBV3-1/TRBV3-2	TGTGCCAGCAGCCTTCAGGGTACCGGGGAGCTGTTTTTT	CASSLQGTGELFF
TRBD1	NA	TRBJ1-2	TRBV5-8	TGTGCCAGCAGCTGGGACAGGCAACTGGACTATGGCTACACCTTC	CASSWDRQLDYGYTF
TRBD2	NA	TRBJ2-1	TRBV5-1	TGCGCCAGCAGCCCGCAAAGCGGGGGGGGGAATGAGCAGTTCTTC	CASSPQSGGGNEQFF
NA	NA	TRBJ1-1	TRBV6-6	TGTGCCAGCAGTTACGGGGGCACTGAAGCTTTCTTT	CASSYGGTEAFF
NA	NA	TRBJ1-2	TRBV29-1	TGCAGCGCCGCGACCCTGGACGACTCGTTTAGCTATGGCTACACCTTC	CSAATLDDSFSYGYTF
NA	NA	TRBJ1-4	TRBV28	TGTGCCACAAAGGGAGGGAGAACTAATGAAAAACTGTTTTTT	CATKGGRTNEKLFF
TRBD1	NA	TRBJ1-2	TRBV7-3	TGTGCCAGCAGCTTATCCCCGGGACAGGGGTTCGGCTACACCTTC	CASSLSPGQGFGYTF
TRBD2	NA	TRBJ2-5	TRBV7-2	TGTGCCAGCAGCTTAGTAACTAGCGGGGGGCAAGAGACCCAGTACTTC	CASSLVTSGGQETQYF
NA	NA	TRBJ2-3	TRBV12-3/TRBV12-4	TGTGCCAGCAGCCAAGGCGTCTCGAATACGCAGTATTTT	CASSQGVSNTQYF
TRBD1	NA	TRBJ1-2	TRBV28	TGTGCCAGCAGGCGACAGGGGTACTATGGCTACACCTTC	CASRRQGYYGYTF
NA	NA	TRBJ1-2	TRBV6-5	TGTGCCAGCAGCTTACAGACAGGAGACGGCTACACCTTC	CASSLQTGDGYTF
TRBD1	NA	TRBJ2-3	TRBV9	TGTGCCAGCAGCGTAGGGACAGGGGTGACAGATACGCAGTATTTT	CASSVGTGVTDTQYF
NA	few	TRBJ2-2	TRBV10-3	TGTGCCACCGTTCGTCAGCCAGGGAACACCGGGGAGCTGTTTTTT	CATVRQPGNTGELFF
TRBD1	NA	TRBJ1-2	TRBV28	TGTGCCACTAGGACAGGTGGCTACACCTTC	CATRTGGYTF
TRBD1	NA	TRBJ2-7	TRBV20-1	TGCAGTGCCAGTGGGGGACAGGCAATCCACTCCTACGAGCAGTACTTC	CSASGGQAIHSYEQYF
NA	NA	TRBJ2-1	TRBV7-9	TGTGCCAGCAGCTTAACCAGCTCCTACAATGAGCAGTTCTTC	CASSLTSSYNEQFF
NA	NA	TRBJ1-2	TRBV7-9	TGTGCCAGCAGCTCAGACGCTCCCGTCTTCTATGGCTACACCTTC	CASSSDAPVFYGYTF
NA	NA	TRBJ2-7	TRBV28	TGTGCCAGCAGTTCCGGGTCCGGCGAGCAGTACTTC	CASSSGSGEQYF